One and the same sample provided the 30 T cell receptor beta chains below, sequenced in a study of blood T cell repertoires in COVID-19. Sequencing used immunoSEQ multiplex PCR; TCRdb keeps in-frame clones, though not all of them. The data contain about 160,000 clones, approximately 88% of them singletons. Sequencing used peripheral blood. The source of these receptors is a man aged 70 or older with acute or convalescent COVID-19.

V is TRBV5-6 and J is TRBJ2-7; 9 bases line up with TRBD2. The CDR3 totals 16 residues. V shed 0 bases, J shed 3 bases, and the junction held 7 bases outside the gene matches. Germline CDR1 reads SGHDT; CDR2 reads YYEEEE. The CDR3 DNA follows: TGTGCCAGCAGCTTGGGGAGACTAGCGGTCCTCTACGAGCAGTACTTC. Its protein product is CASSLGRLAVLYEQYF.

V gene TRBV6-1 combines with J gene TRBJ1-1; 9 bases are shared with TRBD1. Germline CDR1 is MNHNS and CDR2 is SASEGT. V lost 0 bases and J lost 5; bases outside the gene matches: 7. The CDR3 totals 16 residues. The CDR3 nucleotides read TGTGCCAGCAGTGAAGCTCCGGGACAGGGAAAGACTGAAGCTTTCTTT. Amino acids: CASSEAPGQGKTEAFF.

V usage is TRBV24-1 and J usage is TRBJ2-5, with D hard to call. CDR3 length equals 15 residues. Germline assignment: CDR1 KGHDR and CDR2 SFDVKD. V shed 6 bases and J shed 1 base, with 14 bases lying between them. CDR3 in amino acids: CATSKSGWSQETQYF. Written as DNA, the CDR3 is TGTGCCACCAGTAAATCCGGGTGGTCCCAAGAGACCCAGTACTTC.

This clone has just a few counts. The chain links TRBV7-6 to TRBJ2-1; D is perhaps TRBD2 (6 bases). Germline values: CDR1 SGHVS, CDR2 FNYEAQ. Deletions cut 1 base from V and 9 bases from J, with 10 bases between. The CDR3 spans 13 residues. CDR3 coding DNA: TGTGCCAGCAGCTTAGAGGCGGGGCGTGAGCAGTTCTTC. Translated, it gives CASSLEAGREQFF.

This sequence joins TRBV7-9 and TRBJ1-1; maybe TRBD1 (5 bases). CDR1 is SEHNR, CDR2 FQNEAQ, per germline (reference sequence). The CDR3 extends over 14 amino acids. V shed 2 bases and J shed 4 bases, with 11 bases lying between them. The CDR3 bases are TGTGCCAGCAGCTTAAGGGACTACGGCACTGAAGCTTTCTTT. It translates to CASSLRDYGTEAFF.

The genes are TRBV27 and TRBJ1-2; 7 nucleotides align to TRBD1. Germline trimming cut 4 bases from V and 7 bases from J; bases unmatched to any gene: 6. Germline V CDR1 and CDR2: MNHEY, SMNVEV (reference sequence). This CDR3 comprises 13 residues. Here the CDR3 reads CASSSGTEGGYTF. In DNA form, the CDR3 reads TGTGCCAGCAGTTCCGGGACAGAAGGTGGCTACACCTTC.

The chain carries TRBV2 and TRBJ1-1; a possible D gene is TRBD1 (5 bases). The CDR3 is 15 amino acids. Germline-derived CDR1 and CDR2 are SNHLY and FYNNEI. Trimming removed 2 bases from V and 2 bases from J, with 12 bases in between. For the CDR3, the DNA is TGTGCCAGCAGTGAAATCAGGGTGGAAAACACTGAAGCTTTCTTT. It encodes CASSEIRVENTEAFF.

The chain links TRBV11-2 to TRBJ2-6; D is possibly TRBD1 (6 bases). Germline CDR1 and CDR2: SGHAT and FQNNGV. CDR3 length: 16 amino acids. The germline V and J ends were trimmed by 5 bases and 2 bases, with 13 bases remaining between them. The CDR3 region has the DNA TGTGCCAGCAGCCAGCTGGCAGGGGCTGGGGCCAACGTCCTGACTTTC. It translates to CASSQLAGAGANVLTF.

The rearrangement uses TRBV7-2 and TRBJ1-2; 7 bases are shared with TRBD1. The CDR3 loop spans 15 amino acids. Germline V lookup: CDR1 SGHTA, CDR2 FQGNSA. With V trimmed by 5 bases and J by 7 bases, 13 bases remained unmatched. The CDR3 spells CASSRTSGGGFGYTF. The CDR3 DNA reads TGTGCCAGCAGCCGTACCTCAGGGGGTGGTTTTGGCTACACCTTC.

V and J are TRBV28 and TRBJ1-5; 8 nucleotides align to TRBD1. This CDR3 region has 16 residues. After removal of 5 bases from V and 5 bases from J, the junction contained 11 bases not matched to a gene. Germline CDR1 reads MDHEN; CDR2 reads SYDVKM. The CDR3 loop is CASSPPPQGVDQPQHF. CDR3 DNA: TGTGCCAGCAGTCCGCCCCCACAGGGGGTAGATCAGCCCCAGCATTTT.

DNA of the CDR3: TGTGCCAGCCGGGAAGCCGGGCGCACCGGGGAGCTGTTTTTT. Encoded protein: CASREAGRTGELFF. The rearrangement links TRBV19 to TRBJ2-2; weak D call: TRBD2 (5 bases). This CDR3 has 14 amino acids. Germline V lookup: CDR1 LNHDA, CDR2 SQIVND (reference sequence). V was shortened by 9 bases and J by 4 bases, with 15 bases between the two germline ends. Looking up the rest from reference TRBV19 and TRBJ2-2 gives the full variable domain: DGGITQSPKYLFRKEGQNVTLSCEQNLNHDAMYWYRQDPGQGLRLIYYSQIVNDFQKGDIAEGYSVSREKKESFPLTVTSAQKNPTAFYLCASREAGRTGELFFGEGSRLTVL.

V usage is TRBV5-8 and J usage is TRBJ1-2; a possible D gene is TRBD1 (6 bases). Germline V gene sequence: CDR1 SGHTS, CDR2 YDEGEE. The CDR3 loop spans 16 amino acids. V was cut by 4 bases and J by 3 bases, with 19 bases left in between. This CDR3 is CASSPVRQGYYYGYTF. The CDR3 DNA sequence: TGTGCCAGCAGCCCCGTTCGGCAGGGGTATTACTATGGCTACACCTTC.

V usage is TRBV28 and J usage is TRBJ2-2; 7 bases are a match to TRBD2. The CDR3 is 15 residues long. Germline V CDR1 and CDR2: MDHEN, SYDVKM. The trim removed 7 bases at V and 4 bases at J, leaving 9 bases unmatched. CDR3 sequence reads: CASIPPAGATGELFF. The CDR3 coding sequence is TGTGCCAGCATCCCCCCGGCGGGAGCCACCGGGGAGCTGTTTTTT.

In regard to this clone: An end of the junction does not agree with germline; a read error may underlie this. This chain joins TRBV19 and TRBJ1-2; possibly TRBD1 for D (6 bases). This CDR3 is 16 amino acids long. Per the germline V gene, CDR1 is LNHDA and CDR2 is SQIVND (reference sequence). The CDR3 DNA sequence: TGTGCCAGTAGTATGGCAGGGGCCGTTCTAGGCTATGGCTGCACCTTC. As protein: CASSMAGAVLGYGCTF.

This chain joins TRBV7-9 and TRBJ2-7; 9 nucleotides align to TRBD2. J gave up 6 bases and V 5 bases, and 8 bases lay outside the gene matches. CDR1 is SEHNR, CDR2 FQNEAQ, per germline (reference sequence). The CDR3 sequence is 14 residues long. CDR3 nucleotides: TGTGCCAGCAGCGGTAGCGGGAGTATGTCCGAGCAGTACTTC. Amino acid sequence: CASSGSGSMSEQYF.

This chain connects TRBV19 to TRBJ2-1; 10 bases match TRBD2. Germline assignment: CDR1 LNHDA and CDR2 SQIVND (reference sequence). The CDR3 has 17 amino acids. The V gene end was trimmed by 7 bases and the J gene end by 7 bases; junction bases not matched to a gene: 16. The CDR3 loop is CASTPNPIPSGGNEQFF. CDR3 nucleotides: TGTGCCAGTACCCCCAACCCCATCCCTAGCGGGGGAAATGAGCAGTTCTTC.

About this clone: Other DNA sequences in this specimen translate into the identical CDR3. The CDR3 sequence: CASSLAVPTDTQYF. In nucleotides, the CDR3 is TGCGCCAGCAGCTTGGCAGTCCCCACAGATACGCAGTATTTT. V gene TRBV5-1 combines with J gene TRBJ2-3; D not resolved. There are 14 residues in the CDR3. Per the germline V gene, CDR1 is SGHRS and CDR2 is YFSETQ. V was shortened by 0 bases and J by 2 bases, with 7 bases between the two germline ends. The full variable domain, with the rest looked up from reference TRBV5-1 and TRBJ2-3, is KAGVTQTPRYLIKTRGQQVTLSCSPISGHRSVSWYQQTPGQGLQFLFEYFSETQRNKGNFPGRFSGRQFSNSRSEMNVSTLELGDSALYLCASSLAVPTDTQYFGPGTRLTVL.

This rearrangement joins TRBV3-1 (or the pseudogene TRBV3-2) to TRBJ2-3; 8 nucleotides agree with TRBD2. Germline trimming cut 4 bases from V and 5 bases from J; bases unmatched to any gene: 11. The CDR3 loop spans 16 amino acids. Germline CDR1 LGHDT, CDR2 YNNKEL (reference sequence). Here the CDR3 reads CASSRIPGAGGDTQYF. Written as DNA, the CDR3 is TGTGCCAGCAGCCGGATACCGGGGGCGGGGGGAGATACGCAGTATTTT.

The V gene is TRBV24-1, the J gene TRBJ2-5, with 13 bases fitting TRBD2. Losses at the gene ends were 1 base for V and 6 bases for J; bases not matched to a gene: 4. The germline V gene has CDR1 KGHDR and CDR2 SFDVKD. The CDR3 runs to 16 residues. CDR3 sequence reads: CATSDFTSGRVQTQYF. CDR3 nucleotides: TGTGCCACCAGTGATTTTACTAGCGGGAGGGTACAGACCCAGTACTTC.

Within the sample, this clone is medium-sized (0.01 to 0.1%). The chain has TRBV6-5 and TRBJ1-3; D gene unclear. The V end lost 0 bases, the J end lost 0 bases, and 9 bases lay between the germline ends. The CDR3 loop spans 16 amino acids. The germline CDR1 and CDR2 sequences are MNHEY and SVGAGI. Written as DNA, the CDR3 is TGTGCCAGCAGTTACTCATCCCGTTTCTCTGGAAACACCATATATTTT. It codes for CASSYSSRFSGNTIYF.

The chain recombines TRBV19 with TRBJ2-1; D is uncertain. The CDR3 runs 14 residues. Germline V gene sequence: CDR1 LNHDA, CDR2 SQIVND (reference sequence). The V end lost 3 bases, the J end lost 0 bases, and 6 bases lay between the germline ends. CDR3 sequence: CASSISSSYNEQFF. CDR3 bases: TGTGCCAGTAGTATTTCGAGCTCCTACAATGAGCAGTTCTTC.

The chain couples TRBV28 to TRBJ1-2; 7 bases line up with TRBD1. V was clipped by 2 bases and J by 7 bases; unmatched bases: 7. The germline V gene has CDR1 MDHEN and CDR2 SYDVKM. This CDR3 contains 14 residues. The CDR3 reads CASSLGGQSFGYTF. The DNA for the CDR3 is TGTGCCAGCAGTTTAGGGGGACAGTCTTTTGGCTACACCTTC.

The V and J genes are TRBV18 and TRBJ1-4, with D tentatively TRBD1 (5 bases). V lost 6 bases and J 6 bases, leaving 17 bases between the germline ends. The CDR3 sequence is 15 residues long. The germline gives CDR1 KGHSH, CDR2 LQKENI. The CDR3 nucleotides are TGTGCCAGCTCCCCTTCACCGCCGGGGGATGAAAAACTGTTTTTT. It specifies CASSPSPPGDEKLFF.

This chain connects TRBV18 to TRBJ2-5; TRBD2 matches 8 bases. The ends lost 0 bases at V and 5 bases at J; junction bases unmatched: 2. From germline, CDR1 is KGHSH and CDR2 LQKENI. The CDR3 loop spans 14 amino acids. The CDR3 spells CASSPPASGETQYF. DNA for the CDR3: TGTGCCAGCTCACCACCGGCTAGCGGGGAGACCCAGTACTTC.

This rearrangement joins TRBV6-5 to TRBJ1-4, with D possibly matching TRBD1 (6 bases). V lost 6 bases and J lost 3, with 11 bases in between. The CDR3 extends over 14 amino acids. Germline V CDR1 and CDR2: MNHEY, SVGAGI. This CDR3 reads CASSPGHSNEKLFF. The CDR3 DNA is TGTGCCAGCAGCCCGGGACACTCTAATGAAAAACTGTTTTTT.

J is TRBJ2-3 and V is TRBV11-3; 9 nucleotides line up with TRBD2. Looked up from germline, CDR1 is SGHNT and CDR2 is YENEEA. There are 15 residues in the CDR3. V shed 5 bases and J 4 bases; nucleotides not matched to a gene: 7. CDR3 DNA: TGTGCCAGCAGCCCGGGACTAGCCGGCGCAGATACGCAGTATTTT. This translates into CASSPGLAGADTQYF.

This clone was counted a few times. This chain uses TRBV5-4 with TRBJ2-3; 8 positions match TRBD2. V shed 0 bases, J shed 6 bases, and the junction held 9 bases outside the gene matches. Germline assignment: CDR1 SGHNT and CDR2 YYREEE (reference sequence). The CDR3 consists of 16 residues. CDR3 coding DNA: TGTGCCAGCAGCTTGGACCCGGGAGGGCCGGGGGATACGCAGTATTTT. It is translated as CASSLDPGGPGDTQYF.

This chain links TRBV7-5 with TRBJ2-7; the DNA was not used to check the table's D call, TRBD1. TRBV7-5 is a documented pseudogene. The CDR3 runs 15 residues. The CDR3 DNA is TGTGCCAGAAGCCCAAATTCGGGACATCCCTACGAGCAGTACTTC. Translated, it gives CARSPNSGHPYEQYF.

A single count supports this clone. An end of the junction does not agree with germline; a read error may underlie this. CDR3 in DNA: TGTGCCAGCAGCTTAGGGGAGCCGGGACAATTC. It encodes CASSLGEPGQF. The gene calls are TRBV11-2 and TRBJ1-2, with TRBD1 as a possible D gene (6 bases). The CDR3 length is 11 residues. Per the germline V gene, CDR1 is SGHAT and CDR2 is FQNNGV.

V and J are TRBV27 and TRBJ2-2; the D gene is possibly TRBD2 (5 bases). CDR1 and CDR2 from the germline V gene are MNHEY and SMNVEV (reference sequence). The CDR3 has 12 residues. V was trimmed by 2 bases and J by 7 bases, leaving 5 bases between them. CDR3 region: CASSLRGGELFF. CDR3 sequence (DNA): TGTGCCAGCAGTTTACGGGGCGGGGAGCTGTTTTTT.